The present entry profiles one T cell receptor beta chain with its context. What it recognizes is unknown. This specimen comes from a study of CXCR3-negative and CXCR3-positive naive CD8 T cells. Overall study findings and caveats: Naive subsets had comparable surface CD5, so TRB CDR3 properties gauged TCR strength. Comparison of naive cells showed more hydrophobic TRB CDR3s in CXCR3-positive than in CXCR3-negative naive cells. Diversity proved comparably high across both naive subsets and much lower in memory CD8+ cells.

CD8+ T cell subsets were each sorted in triplicate, hundreds of thousands of cells apiece. A CD45RO-CCR7+CD27+CD95- phenotype identified naive CD8+ T cells. Libraries of TRB cDNA were made by 5' RACE and carried UMIs. Using the 5' RACE reads, TCRdb records one entry per CDR3 protein without DNA. The table for this sample gives some 99,000 distinct CDR3 sequences. The CDR3 length is 16 residues. Germline values: CDR1 DFQATT, CDR2 SNEGSKA (reference sequence). This TCR derives from a human donor in good health. Some clones in this sample may be carry-over from other donors' samples. Sequencing used naive CXCR3+ CD8+ T cells from blood. The subset was: CD45RO-CCR7+CD27+CD95- naive CD8+ T cells expressing CXCR3 (TNR3+). The chain employs TRBV20-1 and TRBJ1-3. The chain's CDR3 is CSARGGGRFSGNTIYF.